Below are 8 T cell receptor beta chains sequenced from a single sample in a study of breast tumors, draining lymph nodes, adjacent tissues. TCRdb re-called the multiplex PCR reads through MiXCR, storing one row per CDR3 protein. This table has fewer than 250,000 distinct CDR3 sequences, around 32% appearing once. Axillary draining lymph nodes of breast cancer patients supplied the node samples. The sequenced material came from axillary lymph node tissue. The source is a female donor with breast cancer. Some clones in this sample may be carry-over from other donors' samples.

This clonotype was recorded at least ten times. The chain employs TRBV19 and TRBJ1-6; 9 nucleotides align to TRBD1. Germline V gene data show CDR1 as LNHDA and CDR2 as SQIVND (reference sequence). This CDR3 is 15 amino acids long. J lost 6 bases, V lost 5 bases, and 5 bases had no gene match. CDR3 DNA: TGTGCCAGTAGTGAGATGGACAGGGGTAATTCACCCCTCCACTTT. This sequence encodes CASSEMDRGNSPLHF.

This clonotype was seen ten or more times. DNA of the CDR3: TGCAGTGCAATCCCGGGACTAGCAGACTACGAGCAGTACTTC. Amino acids: CSAIPGLADYEQYF. The chain uses TRBV20-1 and TRBJ2-7; TRBD2 matches 9 bases. This CDR3 is 14 amino acids long. CDR1 and CDR2 from the germline V gene are DFQATT and SNEGSKA (reference sequence). V trimming: 6 bases; J trimming: 3 bases; junction bases outside the gene matches: 9.

This clonotype was seen at least ten times. The V and J genes are TRBV5-1 and TRBJ2-7, with TRBD2 identical over 9 bases. The CDR3 consists of 16 residues. With 1 base clipped from V and 2 bases from J, the junction kept 7 bases outside the gene matches. From germline, CDR1 is SGHRS and CDR2 YFSETQ. The CDR3 bases are TGCGCCAGCAGCTTGTCTCCAGCGGGGGGTACCTACGAGCAGTACTTC. It encodes CASSLSPAGGTYEQYF.

The chain couples TRBV7-3 to TRBJ1-3, with D uncertain. V was clipped by 5 bases and J by 3 bases, with 11 bases between them. The germline CDR1 and CDR2 sequences are SGHTA and FQGTGA. The CDR3 sequence is 14 residues long. The CDR3 DNA reads as TGTGCCAGCAGCGAGGGCCGGAGTGGAAACACCATATATTTT. Protein sequence: CASSEGRSGNTIYF.

This clonotype showed up many times. The chain employs TRBV20-1 and TRBJ2-3, with a weak D call TRBD1 (6 bases). The CDR3 length is 12 residues. The germline V and J ends were trimmed by 3 bases and 6 bases, with 10 bases remaining between them. Germline V CDR1 and CDR2: DFQATT, SNEGSKA (reference sequence). This chain's CDR3 is CSARDRPDTQYF. Written as DNA, the CDR3 is TGCAGTGCTAGGGACAGACCGGATACGCAGTATTTT.

This CDR3 is CASRTQTGLTGNTQYF. The CDR3 DNA is TGTGCCAGCCGTACCCAAACAGGGCTGACGGGAAATACGCAGTATTTT. V usage is TRBV6-6 and J usage is TRBJ2-3; tentatively, D is TRBD1 (6 bases). Trimming took 8 bases from V and 7 from J, leaving 25 bases between them. Germline CDR1 is MNHNY and CDR2 is SVGAGI (reference sequence). The CDR3 loop spans 16 amino acids.

The chain combines TRBV18 with TRBJ2-5; perhaps TRBD2 as D (5 bases). CDR3 length: 12 amino acids. Looked up from germline, CDR1 is KGHSH and CDR2 is LQKENI. V was pared by 3 bases and J by 9 bases, with 11 bases between. CDR3 region: CASSPEKEAQYF. Written as DNA, the CDR3 is TGTGCCAGCTCACCGGAAAAGGAGGCCCAGTACTTC.

This chain connects TRBV2 to TRBJ2-3; D is perhaps TRBD1 or TRBD2 (6 bases each). Germline CDR1 SNHLY, CDR2 FYNNEI. CDR3 length: 15 amino acids. V shed 6 bases and J shed 5 bases, with 18 bases lying between them. The CDR3 DNA sequence: TGTGCCAGCAGGGCCGGGGGCGTAGTATTAGATACGCAGTATTTT. It codes for CASRAGGVVLDTQYF.